The T cell receptor (beta chain) described here comes from a study of blood T cell repertoires in COVID-19. Germline loops: CDR1 SGHTA, CDR2 FQGTGA. V was pared by 0 bases and J by 0 bases, with 11 bases between. This CDR3 spans 17 amino acids. How the authors handled the data: Estimates of nucleated cell counts were drawn from the amplification of reference gene primers. The method was immunoSEQ multiplex PCR; TCRdb's version includes in-frame clones alone and lacks a portion of them. The DNA gave D and trimming, while V, J and clone size come from that table. The sample yields roughly 200,000 clones, 85% seen once.

V is TRBV7-3 and J is TRBJ2-2; perhaps TRBD2 as D (5 bases). The sample consisted of peripheral blood. The receptor's source is a person aged 65 to 85 with COVID-19, enrolled during active disease. CDR3 loop: CASSLTRAGANTGELFF. Written as DNA, the CDR3 is TGTGCCAGCAGCTTAACGAGGGCAGGTGCGAACACCGGGGAGCTGTTTTTT. Filled out from reference TRBV7-3 and TRBJ2-2, the complete variable domain reads GAGVSQTPSNKVTEKGKYVELRCDPISGHTALYWYRQSLGQGPEFLIYFQGTGAADDSGLPNDRFFAVRPEGSVSTLKIQRTERGDSAVYLCASSLTRAGANTGELFFGEGSRLTVL.